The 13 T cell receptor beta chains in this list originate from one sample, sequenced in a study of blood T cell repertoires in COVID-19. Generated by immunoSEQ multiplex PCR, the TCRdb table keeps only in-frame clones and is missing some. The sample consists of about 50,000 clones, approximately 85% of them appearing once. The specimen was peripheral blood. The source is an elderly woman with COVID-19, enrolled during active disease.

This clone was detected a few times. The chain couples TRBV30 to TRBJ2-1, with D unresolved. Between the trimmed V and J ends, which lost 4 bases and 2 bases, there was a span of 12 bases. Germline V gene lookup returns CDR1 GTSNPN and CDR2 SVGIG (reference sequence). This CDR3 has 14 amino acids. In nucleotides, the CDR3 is TGTGCCTGGAAGAACGGAGCCACCTACAATGAGCAGTTCTTC. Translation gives CAWKNGATYNEQFF.

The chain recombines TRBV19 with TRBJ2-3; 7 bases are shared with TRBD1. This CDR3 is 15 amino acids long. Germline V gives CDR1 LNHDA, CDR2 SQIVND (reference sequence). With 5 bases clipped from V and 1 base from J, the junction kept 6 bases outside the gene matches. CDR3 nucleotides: TGTGCCAGTAGTGGCACAGGGGTAGGCACAGATACGCAGTATTTT. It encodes CASSGTGVGTDTQYF.

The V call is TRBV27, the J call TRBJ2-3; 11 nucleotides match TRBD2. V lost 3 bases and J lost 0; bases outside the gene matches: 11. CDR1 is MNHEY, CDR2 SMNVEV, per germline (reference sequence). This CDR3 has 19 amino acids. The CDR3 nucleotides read TGTGCCAGCAGTTTGTTTCATACCGGGACTAGCGGAAGCACAGATACGCAGTATTTT. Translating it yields CASSLFHTGTSGSTDTQYF.

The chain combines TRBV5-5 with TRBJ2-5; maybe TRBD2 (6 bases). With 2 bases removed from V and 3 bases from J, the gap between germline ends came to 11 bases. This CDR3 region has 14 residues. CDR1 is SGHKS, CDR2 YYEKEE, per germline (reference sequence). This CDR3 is CASSLLAAKETQYF. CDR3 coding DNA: TGTGCCAGCAGCTTACTAGCAGCCAAAGAGACCCAGTACTTC.

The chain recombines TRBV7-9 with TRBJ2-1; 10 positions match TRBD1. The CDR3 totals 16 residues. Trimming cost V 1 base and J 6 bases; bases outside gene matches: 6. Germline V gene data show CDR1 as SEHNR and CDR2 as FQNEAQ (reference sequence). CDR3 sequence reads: CASSLGSGTGVNEQFF. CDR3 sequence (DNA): TGTGCCAGCAGCTTAGGGTCCGGGACAGGGGTCAATGAGCAGTTCTTC.

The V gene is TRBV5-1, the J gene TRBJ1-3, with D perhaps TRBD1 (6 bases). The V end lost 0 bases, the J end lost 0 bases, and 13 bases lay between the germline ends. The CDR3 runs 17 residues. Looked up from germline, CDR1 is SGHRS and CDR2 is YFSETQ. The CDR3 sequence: CASSLVGADNSGNTIYF. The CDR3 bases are TGCGCCAGCAGCTTGGTGGGGGCCGACAACTCTGGAAACACCATATATTTT.

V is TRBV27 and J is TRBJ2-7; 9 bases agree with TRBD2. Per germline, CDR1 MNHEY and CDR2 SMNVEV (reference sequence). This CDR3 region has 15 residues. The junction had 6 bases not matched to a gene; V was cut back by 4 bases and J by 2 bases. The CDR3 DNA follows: TGTGCCAGCAGTTCATTAGCGGGGGCGACCTACGAGCAGTACTTC. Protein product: CASSSLAGATYEQYF.

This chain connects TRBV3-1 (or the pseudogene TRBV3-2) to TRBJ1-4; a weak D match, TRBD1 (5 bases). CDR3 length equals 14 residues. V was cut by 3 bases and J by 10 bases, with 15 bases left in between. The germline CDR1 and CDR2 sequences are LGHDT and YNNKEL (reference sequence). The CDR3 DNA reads TGTGCCAGCAGCCAGGGAAGGGGTCCGGGAAAACTGTTTTTT. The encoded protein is CASSQGRGPGKLFF.

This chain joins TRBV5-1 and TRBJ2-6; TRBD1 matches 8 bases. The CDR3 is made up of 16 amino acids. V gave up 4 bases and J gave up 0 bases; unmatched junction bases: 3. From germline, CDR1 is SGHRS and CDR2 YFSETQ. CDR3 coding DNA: TGCGCCAGCAGCATGACAGGGGTCTCTGGGGCCAACGTCCTGACTTTC. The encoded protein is CASSMTGVSGANVLTF.

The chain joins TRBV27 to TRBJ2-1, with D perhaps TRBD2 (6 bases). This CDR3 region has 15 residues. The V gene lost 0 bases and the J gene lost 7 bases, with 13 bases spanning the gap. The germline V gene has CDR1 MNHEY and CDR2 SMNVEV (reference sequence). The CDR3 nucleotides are TGTGCCAGCAGTTTATCGGTCGGGAGAAGGAATGAGCAGTTCTTC. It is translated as CASSLSVGRRNEQFF.

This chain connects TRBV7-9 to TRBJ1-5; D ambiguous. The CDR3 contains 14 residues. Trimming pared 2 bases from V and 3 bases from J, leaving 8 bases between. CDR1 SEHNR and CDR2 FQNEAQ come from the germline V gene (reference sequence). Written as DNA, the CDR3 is TGTGCCAGCAGCTTACAGTCATCCAATCAGCCCCAGCATTTT. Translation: CASSLQSSNQPQHF.

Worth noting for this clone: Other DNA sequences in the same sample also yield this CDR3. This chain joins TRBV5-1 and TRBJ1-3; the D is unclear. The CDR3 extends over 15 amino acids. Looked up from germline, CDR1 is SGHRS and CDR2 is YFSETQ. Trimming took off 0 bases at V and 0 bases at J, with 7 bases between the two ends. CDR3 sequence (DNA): TGCGCCAGCAGCTTGGCCGGGGTCTCTGGAAACACCATATATTTT. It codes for CASSLAGVSGNTIYF. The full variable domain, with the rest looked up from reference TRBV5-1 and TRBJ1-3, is KAGVTQTPRYLIKTRGQQVTLSCSPISGHRSVSWYQQTPGQGLQFLFEYFSETQRNKGNFPGRFSGRQFSNSRSEMNVSTLELGDSALYLCASSLAGVSGNTIYFGEGSWLTVV.

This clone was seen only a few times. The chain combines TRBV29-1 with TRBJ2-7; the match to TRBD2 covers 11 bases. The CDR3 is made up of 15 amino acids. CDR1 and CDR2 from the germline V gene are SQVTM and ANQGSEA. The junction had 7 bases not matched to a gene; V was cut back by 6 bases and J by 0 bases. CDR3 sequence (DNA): TGCAGCGTCCTCAAACTAGCGGGGGTCTCCTACGAGCAGTACTTC. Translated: CSVLKLAGVSYEQYF.